The entry below gives a single TCR beta chain sequence along with its context. The antigen is not known. The protocol was immunoSEQ multiplex PCR, while the TCRdb copy is restricted to in-frame clones and leaves out a portion. Among over a million clones listed, around 74% were seen once. From germline, CDR1 is SGHRS and CDR2 YFSETQ. This CDR3 is 16 amino acids long. V gave up 7 bases and J gave up 1 base, with 20 bases separating them. This entry comes from a study of shared clonotypes between healthy human individuals. The authors divided CD4+ cells into CD45RA+ naive and CD45RA-negative memory subsets. Broader study findings: The study generally estimated greater richness for naive than memory subsets. A handful of donors showed sharing of around 5.3% of naive CD4 clonotypes. Clonotypes shared by all four sorted-subset donors had higher generation probabilities than non-shared clonotypes.

The material sequenced was memory CD4+ T cells sorted from blood. The subset: CD45RA-negative fraction. This TCR came from a man younger than 35 in good health. The V call is TRBV5-1, the J call TRBJ1-1; a weak D match, TRBD1 (6 bases). This CDR3 is CASAQDPGARNTEAFF. The CDR3 DNA reads TGCGCCAGCGCACAAGACCCGGGGGCTCGGAACACTGAAGCTTTCTTT.